These 28 T cell receptor beta chains were all obtained from the same sample, sequenced in a study of graft-versus-host responses after intestinal transplantation. TCRdb's table, derived via immunoSEQ multiplex PCR, lists solely in-frame clones and lacks some. The table has 7,500 to 9,000 clones, 93% seen once. This sample comprised PBMCs, obtained 11 days after intestinal transplantation. These receptors were taken from a human patient who received an intestinal transplant, so some T cells may come from the graft donor.

The chain couples TRBV7-9 to TRBJ2-1; D is unclear. The CDR3 is 11 residues long. CDR1 and CDR2 (germline): SEHNR, FQNEAQ (reference sequence). V lost 3 bases and J 5 bases, leaving 2 bases between the germline ends. The CDR3 sequence is CASSFDNEQFF. CDR3 in DNA: TGTGCCAGCAGCTTCGACAATGAGCAGTTCTTC.

The rearrangement uses TRBV2 and TRBJ2-7, with a tentative D call TRBD1 (6 bases). This CDR3 is built from 14 residues. CDR1 and CDR2 (germline): SNHLY, FYNNEI. Trimming took 4 bases from V and 0 from J, leaving 10 bases between them. CDR3 sequence reads: CASSARTDSYEQYF. CDR3 nucleotide sequence: TGTGCCAGCAGTGCCCGGACAGACTCCTACGAGCAGTACTTC.

The table lists this clone with a few counts. This sequence joins TRBV6-4 and TRBJ2-6; 7 bases agree with TRBD1. Trimming at V came to 2 bases and at J to 3 bases, leaving 1 base not matched to a gene. The CDR3 is made up of 15 amino acids. The germline V gene encodes CDR1 MRHNA and CDR2 SNTAGT. The CDR3 DNA reads as TGTGCCAGCAGTGACGACAGGGTTGGGGCCAACGTCCTGACTTTC. This gives the protein CASSDDRVGANVLTF.

V is TRBV5-5 and J is TRBJ1-5; the D gene is possibly TRBD1 (6 bases). This CDR3 contains 15 residues. From germline, CDR1 is SGHKS and CDR2 YYEKEE (reference sequence). V lost 1 base and J lost 7, with 15 bases in between. CDR3 residues: CASSLTIWGGQPQHF. CDR3 coding DNA: TGTGCCAGCAGCTTGACTATCTGGGGGGGCCAGCCCCAGCATTTT.

In this sample, this clone turned up once. CDR3 sequence reads: CASSTTIGGTASGNTIYF. CDR3 nucleotides: TGTGCCAGTAGTACCACAATAGGGGGGACAGCCTCTGGAAACACCATATATTTT. The chain employs TRBV19 and TRBJ1-3; 7 positions match TRBD1. Germline V lookup: CDR1 LNHDA, CDR2 SQIVND (reference sequence). The CDR3 is made up of 18 amino acids. The V and J ends lost 4 bases and 0 bases, in that order; junction bases with no gene match: 12.

The chain employs TRBV27 and TRBJ1-1; perhaps TRBD1 as D (6 bases). Trimming removed 8 bases at V and 0 bases at J, with 10 bases between. The CDR3 has 13 amino acids. Germline V gene lookup returns CDR1 MNHEY and CDR2 SMNVEV (reference sequence). The CDR3 nucleotides read TGTGCCAGCGGACAGAAGATGAACACTGAAGCTTTCTTT. Protein product: CASGQKMNTEAFF.

The chain carries TRBV5-4 and TRBJ1-1; possible D gene TRBD1, 5 bases. The CDR3 loop spans 12 amino acids. Between the trimmed V and J ends, which lost 0 bases and 6 bases, there was a span of 6 bases. CDR1 and CDR2 from the germline V gene are SGHNT and YYREEE (reference sequence). CDR3 loop: CASSLGGPEAFF. In DNA form, the CDR3 reads TGTGCCAGCAGCTTGGGGGGCCCTGAAGCTTTCTTT.

V is TRBV7-9 and J is TRBJ1-4; unclear D gene. The CDR3 loop spans 14 amino acids. Deletions cut 3 bases from V and 6 bases from J, with 11 bases between. Germline values: CDR1 SEHNR, CDR2 FQNEAQ (reference sequence). The CDR3 nucleotides read TGTGCCAGCAGCTTTGGCAGAACAGATGAAAAACTGTTTTTT. It specifies CASSFGRTDEKLFF.

The genes are TRBV27 and TRBJ1-1; 9 nucleotides line up with TRBD1. From germline, CDR1 is MNHEY and CDR2 SMNVEV (reference sequence). CDR3 length: 18 amino acids. Losses at the gene ends were 0 bases for V and 1 base for J; bases not matched to a gene: 9. CDR3 sequence (DNA): TGTGCCAGCAGTTTATCCCGACAGGGGGGGGGCCCGAACACTGAAGCTTTCTTT. Protein: CASSLSRQGGGPNTEAFF.

This clone was seen a few times. The chain recombines TRBV10-3 with TRBJ2-1; 8 nucleotides match TRBD2. CDR3 length: 14 amino acids. CDR1 and CDR2 from the germline V gene are ENHRY and SYGVKD. The trim removed 2 bases at V and 5 bases at J, leaving 2 bases unmatched. CDR3 in amino acids: CAISERRGDNEQFF. DNA for the CDR3: TGTGCCATCAGTGAGAGGCGGGGGGACAATGAGCAGTTCTTC.

This clone was seen only once. V gene TRBV29-1 combines with J gene TRBJ2-3; possible D gene TRBD1, 5 bases. The germline CDR1 and CDR2 sequences are SQVTM and ANQGSEA. Trimming left V 3 bases short and J 3 bases short, with 16 bases between. The CDR3 is made up of 15 amino acids. The CDR3 DNA sequence: TGCAGCGTTGAGGGGCAGGGAAGGTCTACAGATACGCAGTATTTT. It codes for CSVEGQGRSTDTQYF.

This chain links TRBV10-2 with TRBJ1-5, with 7 positions matching TRBD1. Per germline, CDR1 WSHSY and CDR2 SAAADI. The CDR3 covers 13 residues. J was trimmed by 2 bases and V by 10 bases; bases with no gene match: 5. The CDR3, as DNA: TGCGCCACGACAGGGACGGGCAATCAGCCCCAGCATTTT. This gives the protein CATTGTGNQPQHF.

This sequence joins TRBV14 and TRBJ2-2, with 7 bases matching TRBD2. J was trimmed by 4 bases and V by 0 bases; bases with no gene match: 17. The germline gives CDR1 SGHDN, CDR2 FVKESK. The CDR3 covers 20 residues. CDR3 in amino acids: CASSQDIPPGKGEGTGELFF. CDR3 bases: TGTGCCAGCAGCCAAGACATCCCTCCGGGCAAAGGGGAGGGCACCGGGGAGCTGTTTTTT.

This clone was seen once. V is TRBV13 and J is TRBJ2-3; D is perhaps TRBD1 (6 bases). The CDR3 sequence is 15 residues long. Germline V gene data show CDR1 as PRHDT and CDR2 as FYEKMQ (reference sequence). With 5 bases removed from V and 4 bases from J, the gap between germline ends came to 16 bases. This CDR3 reads CASSTRQELSDTQYF. In DNA form, the CDR3 reads TGTGCCAGCAGCACCCGACAGGAACTTTCAGATACGCAGTATTTT.

The chain combines TRBV19 with TRBJ2-5; 12 bases agree with TRBD1. V trimming: 7 bases; J trimming: 2 bases; junction bases outside the gene matches: 8. Per germline, CDR1 LNHDA and CDR2 SQIVND (reference sequence). The CDR3 covers 16 residues. In DNA form, the CDR3 reads TGTGCCAGTAAACCGGGACAGGGGGCTTCTCAAGAGACCCAGTACTTC. Protein product: CASKPGQGASQETQYF.

This sequence joins TRBV27 and TRBJ2-1; 15 bases match TRBD2. Germline values: CDR1 MNHEY, CDR2 SMNVEV (reference sequence). V dropped 8 bases and J dropped 7; count of bases not matched to a gene: 6. CDR3 length: 15 residues. The CDR3 protein is CASGSGTSGRNEQFF. Written as DNA, the CDR3 is TGTGCCAGCGGATCCGGGACTAGCGGGAGGAATGAGCAGTTCTTC.

The genes are TRBV6-1 and TRBJ1-5; 9 bases fit TRBD1. This CDR3 is built from 19 residues. Germline trimming cut 4 bases from V and 6 bases from J; bases unmatched to any gene: 19. Germline CDR1 and CDR2: MNHNS and SASEGT. The DNA of the CDR3 is TGTGCCAGCAGTGGCTACCGGGACAGGGTACGGGCGAGAGGTCAGCCCCAGCATTTT. It encodes CASSGYRDRVRARGQPQHF.

The chain couples TRBV4-1 to TRBJ1-1, with D maybe TRBD1 (6 bases). Germline V CDR1 and CDR2: MGHRA, YSYEKL. Trimming took 1 base from V and 3 from J, leaving 12 bases between them. CDR3 size: 15 residues. CDR3 loop: CASSQARGADTEAFF. Written as DNA, the CDR3 is TGCGCCAGCAGCCAAGCACGGGGGGCTGACACTGAAGCTTTCTTT.

J is TRBJ1-2 and V is TRBV28, with 9 bases fitting TRBD1. Germline V gene data show CDR1 as MDHEN and CDR2 as SYDVKM. V trimming: 3 bases; J trimming: 8 bases; junction bases outside the gene matches: 10. This CDR3 is 15 amino acids long. CDR3 amino acids: CASSFLGTGNKGYTF. The CDR3 DNA reads as TGTGCCAGCAGTTTCCTCGGGACAGGGAATAAGGGCTACACCTTC.

The genes are TRBV10-2 and TRBJ2-5; TRBD2 matches 7 bases. Per the germline V gene, CDR1 is WSHSY and CDR2 is SAAADI. J lost 5 bases, V lost 3 bases, and 9 bases had no gene match. The CDR3 has 15 amino acids. The CDR3 spells CASSEGLAEKETQYF. CDR3 DNA: TGCGCCAGCAGTGAAGGTCTAGCGGAGAAGGAGACCCAGTACTTC.

V and J are TRBV6-1 and TRBJ2-2, with D perhaps TRBD1 (5 bases). The ends were cut back, 3 bases at V and 3 bases at J, with 11 bases in the middle. CDR3 length equals 15 residues. The germline V gene has CDR1 MNHNS and CDR2 SASEGT. The CDR3 reads CASSDTGPYTGELFF. CDR3 DNA: TGTGCCAGCAGTGATACAGGACCCTACACCGGGGAGCTGTTTTTT.

This clone occurred once. The V call is TRBV7-3, the J call TRBJ1-3, with a possible D match to TRBD1 (5 bases). The CDR3 is made up of 13 amino acids. Deletions cut 5 bases from V and 11 bases from J, with 16 bases between. Germline values: CDR1 SGHTA, CDR2 FQGTGA. Written as DNA, the CDR3 is TGTGCCAGCAGCGTCGATAATGAAGGGGCCATATATTTT. Encoded protein: CASSVDNEGAIYF.

The chain has TRBV20-1 and TRBJ1-2; no clear D. Germline assignment: CDR1 DFQATT and CDR2 SNEGSKA (reference sequence). The length of the CDR3 is 11 residues. Trimming cost V 5 bases and J 4 bases, with 8 bases left between them. The DNA for the CDR3 is TGCAGTGCTGCGGACTTCTATGGCTACACCTTC. This gives the protein CSAADFYGYTF.

The gene calls are TRBV28 and TRBJ2-2; 8 nucleotides align to TRBD1. Germline loops: CDR1 MDHEN, CDR2 SYDVKM. V lost 4 bases, J lost 4 bases, and 11 bases stayed unmatched. This CDR3 is built from 17 residues. CDR3 region: CASSSARGTGVTGELFF. For the CDR3, the DNA is TGTGCCAGCAGTTCCGCCCGAGGGACAGGAGTCACCGGGGAGCTGTTTTTT. Variable domain in full (rest from reference TRBV28 and TRBJ2-2): DVKVTQSSRYLVKRTGEKVFLECVQDMDHENMFWYRQDPGLGLRLIYFSYDVKMKEKGDIPEGYSVSREKKERFSLILESASTNQTSMYLCASSSARGTGVTGELFFGEGSRLTVL.

The gene calls are TRBV5-1 and TRBJ2-5, with 12 bases fitting TRBD2. The CDR3 is made up of 16 amino acids. V was clipped by 1 base and J by 5 bases; unmatched bases: 6. CDR1 and CDR2 (germline): SGHRS, YFSETQ. The CDR3 DNA follows: TGCGCCAGCAGCTTGATGACTAGCGGGGGATATGAGACCCAGTACTTC. Residues: CASSLMTSGGYETQYF. Full variable domain (missing parts from reference TRBV5-1 and TRBJ2-5): KAGVTQTPRYLIKTRGQQVTLSCSPISGHRSVSWYQQTPGQGLQFLFEYFSETQRNKGNFPGRFSGRQFSNSRSEMNVSTLELGDSALYLCASSLMTSGGYETQYFGPGTRLLVL.

The chain uses TRBV6-1 and TRBJ2-3; D may be TRBD1 (5 bases). Per germline, CDR1 MNHNS and CDR2 SASEGT. The CDR3 is made up of 12 amino acids. V was shortened by 6 bases and J by 6 bases, with 10 bases between the two germline ends. CDR3 coding DNA: TGTGCCAGCAGGGTGGGGCGGGATACGCAGTATTTT. The encoded protein is CASRVGRDTQYF.

V and J are TRBV9 and TRBJ2-3; 9 bases are a match to TRBD2. Germline CDR1 reads SGDLS; CDR2 reads YYNGEE. This CDR3 region has 16 residues. The trim removed 2 bases at V and 2 bases at J, leaving 6 bases unmatched. The CDR3 protein is CASSVRIAGDTDTQYF. CDR3 DNA: TGTGCCAGCAGCGTGAGGATAGCGGGAGACACAGATACGCAGTATTTT.

This clone was detected once. This chain links TRBV5-6 with TRBJ2-4; weak D call: TRBD1 (6 bases). CDR1 and CDR2 (germline): SGHDT, YYEEEE. V was shortened by 4 bases and J by 0 bases, with 14 bases between the two germline ends. The CDR3 loop spans 16 amino acids. CDR3 region: CASSSLGQLAKNIQYF. In DNA, the CDR3 is TGTGCCAGCAGCAGCCTCGGACAGTTAGCCAAAAACATTCAGTACTTC.